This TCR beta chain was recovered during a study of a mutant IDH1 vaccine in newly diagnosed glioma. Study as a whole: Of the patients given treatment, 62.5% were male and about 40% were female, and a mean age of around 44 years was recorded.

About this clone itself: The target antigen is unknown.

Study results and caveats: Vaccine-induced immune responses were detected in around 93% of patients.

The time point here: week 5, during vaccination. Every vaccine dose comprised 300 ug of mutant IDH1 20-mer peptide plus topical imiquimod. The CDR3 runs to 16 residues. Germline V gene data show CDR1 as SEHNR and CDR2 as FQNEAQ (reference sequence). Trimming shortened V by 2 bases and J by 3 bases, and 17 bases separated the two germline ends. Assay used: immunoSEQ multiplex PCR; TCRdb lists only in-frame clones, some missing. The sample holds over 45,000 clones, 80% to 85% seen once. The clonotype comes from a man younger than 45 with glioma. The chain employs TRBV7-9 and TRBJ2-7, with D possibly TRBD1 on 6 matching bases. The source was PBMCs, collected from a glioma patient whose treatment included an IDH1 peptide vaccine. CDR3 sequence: CASSLIGPGVFYEQYF. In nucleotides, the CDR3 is TGTGCCAGCAGCTTAATTGGGCCAGGGGTTTTCTACGAGCAGTACTTC.